This T cell receptor (beta chain) is drawn from a study of T cells in Graves' hyperthyroidism and ophthalmopathy. The V end was cut by 8 bases, the J end by 0 bases, with 17 bases between. The CDR3 is made up of 16 amino acids. The germline V gene encodes CDR1 MDHEN and CDR2 SYDVKM. RNA transcripts yielded amplified TCR beta CDR3 regions. When the TCR CDR3 underwent first-round RT-PCR, the HTBI primer set was used. TCRdb re-called the multiplex PCR reads through MiXCR, storing one row per CDR3 protein. There are roughly 520,000 distinct CDR3 sequences in the sample; roughly a quarter occur only once, and approximately 10% lies in the top ten. Each ophthalmopathy patient scored at least 3 on the Clinical Activity Score and at least 4 on NOSPECS grade, with duration under 3 months. Exclusions: uncontrolled infection, other autoimmune disease, pregnancy, lactation. This clonotype was detected many times.

The chain joins TRBV28 to TRBJ1-3, with D unresolved. Sequenced sample: blood. The clonotype originates from a woman younger than 45 with Graves' ophthalmopathy. The CDR3 sequence is CASQNEAGRSGNTIYF. CDR3 in DNA: TGTGCCAGCCAAAATGAGGCAGGCCGCTCTGGAAACACCATATATTTT. The variable domain in full, completed from reference TRBV28 and TRBJ1-3, reads DVKVTQSSRYLVKRTGEKVFLECVQDMDHENMFWYRQDPGLGLRLIYFSYDVKMKEKGDIPEGYSVSREKKERFSLILESASTNQTSMYLCASQNEAGRSGNTIYFGEGSWLTVV.